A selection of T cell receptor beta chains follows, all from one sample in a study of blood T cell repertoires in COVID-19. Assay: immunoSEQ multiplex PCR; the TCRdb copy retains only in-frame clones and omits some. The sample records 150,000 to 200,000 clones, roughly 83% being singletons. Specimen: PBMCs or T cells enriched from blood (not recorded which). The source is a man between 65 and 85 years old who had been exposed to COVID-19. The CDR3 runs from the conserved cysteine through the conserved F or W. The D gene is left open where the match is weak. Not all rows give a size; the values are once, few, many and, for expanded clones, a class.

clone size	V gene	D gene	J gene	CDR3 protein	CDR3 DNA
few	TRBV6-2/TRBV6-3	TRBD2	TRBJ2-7	CASSSRLAGGGNEQYF	TGTGCCAGCAGTTCCCGACTAGCGGGAGGCGGTAACGAGCAGTACTTC
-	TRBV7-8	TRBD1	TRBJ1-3	CASSLGGTGTGALSGNTIYF	TGTGCCAGCAGCTTAGGAGGGACTGGGACAGGGGCCCTCTCTGGAAACACCATATATTTT
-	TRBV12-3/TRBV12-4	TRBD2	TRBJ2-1	CASVAGIANEQFF	TGTGCCAGCGTAGCGGGAATAGCAAATGAGCAGTTCTTC
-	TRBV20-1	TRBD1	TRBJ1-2	CSASQGQASYGYTF	TGCAGTGCTAGTCAGGGACAGGCGTCCTATGGCTACACCTTC
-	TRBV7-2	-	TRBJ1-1	CASSSYGGSNTEAFF	TGTGCCAGCAGCTCCTACGGGGGGTCTAACACTGAAGCTTTCTTT
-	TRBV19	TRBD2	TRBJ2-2	CASNPRGGSGELFF	TGTGCCAGTAACCCCCGGGGGGGGTCCGGGGAGCTGTTTTTT
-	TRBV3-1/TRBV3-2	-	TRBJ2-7	CASSQAGYEQYF	TGTGCCAGCAGCCAGGCAGGCTACGAGCAGTACTTC
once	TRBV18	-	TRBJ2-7	CASSPSGGRFYEQYF	TGTGCCAGCTCACCCTCAGGGGGGAGGTTCTACGAGCAGTACTTC
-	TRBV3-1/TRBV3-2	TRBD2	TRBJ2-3	CASSRLKIAGGGDTQYF	TGTGCCAGCAGCCGATTGAAGATAGCGGGAGGAGGAGATACGCAGTATTTT
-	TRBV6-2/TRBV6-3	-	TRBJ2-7	CASSPLYEQYF	TGTGCCAGCAGCCCCCTATACGAGCAGTACTTC
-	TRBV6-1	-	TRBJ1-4	CASSERKDRNEKLFF	TGTGCCAGCAGTGAAAGGAAGGACAGAAATGAAAAACTGTTTTTT
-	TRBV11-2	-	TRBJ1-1	CASSLLGQMNTEAFF	TGTGCCAGCAGCTTACTCGGACAGATGAACACTGAAGCTTTCTTT
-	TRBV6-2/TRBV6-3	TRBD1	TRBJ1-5	CASSPPPQGQGTQPQHF	TGTGCCAGCAGTCCACCCCCCCAGGGACAGGGGACACAGCCCCAGCATTTT
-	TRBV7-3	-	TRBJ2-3	CASSSFRGSGSTDTQYF	TGTGCCAGCAGCTCTTTCCGGGGTAGCGGTAGCACAGATACGCAGTATTTT
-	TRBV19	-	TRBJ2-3	CASSGASTDTQYF	TGTGCCAGCAGCGGAGCTAGCACAGATACGCAGTATTTT
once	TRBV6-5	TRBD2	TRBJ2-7	CASRPSGGASEQYF	TGTGCCAGCAGACCAAGCGGGGGTGCATCCGAGCAGTACTTC
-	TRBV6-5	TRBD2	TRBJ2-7	CASNQAGGSSEQYF	TGTGCCAGCAACCAGGCGGGAGGTTCCTCCGAGCAGTACTTC
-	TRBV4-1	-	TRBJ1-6	CASSQGQSSPALHF	TGCGCCAGCAGCCAAGGACAGTCTAGTCCAGCCCTCCACTTT
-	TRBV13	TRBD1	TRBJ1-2	CASSPGPGQGASDGYTF	TGTGCCAGCAGCCCAGGCCCCGGACAGGGGGCCAGCGATGGCTACACCTTC
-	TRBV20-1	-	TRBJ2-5	CSARISETQYF	TGCAGTGCTAGAATTTCGGAGACCCAGTACTTC
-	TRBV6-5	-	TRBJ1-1	CASRATGDTEAFF	TGTGCCAGCAGGGCGACGGGGGACACTGAAGCTTTCTTT
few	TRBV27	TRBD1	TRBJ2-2	CASRADRVGAGELFF	TGTGCCAGCAGAGCGGACAGGGTGGGAGCCGGGGAGCTGTTTTTT
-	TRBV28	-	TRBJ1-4	CASSTRVLVEKLFF	TGTGCCAGCAGTACCAGGGTTTTAGTAGAAAAACTGTTTTTT
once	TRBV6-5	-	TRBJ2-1	CASRRGSYAYNEQFF	TGTGCCAGCAGAAGGGGCAGTTATGCCTACAATGAGCAGTTCTTC
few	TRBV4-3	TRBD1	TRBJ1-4	CASGQGLNEKLFF	TGCGCCAGTGGACAGGGGCTTAATGAAAAACTGTTTTTT
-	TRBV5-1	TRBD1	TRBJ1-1	CASSSQDRGTEAFF	TGCGCCAGCAGCTCTCAGGACAGGGGGACTGAAGCTTTCTTT
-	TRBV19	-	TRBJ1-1	CASSILGRGTGEAFF	TGTGCCAGTAGTATATTGGGTAGGGGAACCGGTGAAGCTTTCTTT
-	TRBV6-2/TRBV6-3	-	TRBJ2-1	CASSDYGTPYNEQFF	TGTGCCAGCAGTGACTACGGGACACCATACAATGAGCAGTTCTTC
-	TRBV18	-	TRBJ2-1	CASSPDIREIVNEQFF	TGTGCCAGCTCACCAGACATTCGGGAGATTGTCAATGAGCAGTTCTTC
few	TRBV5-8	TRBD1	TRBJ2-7	CAGDRGLPTNYEQYF	TGTGCCGGAGACAGGGGGCTGCCTACAAACTACGAGCAGTACTTC
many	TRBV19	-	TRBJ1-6	CASSVRDPRSNSPLHF	TGTGCCAGTAGCGTCCGGGATCCCCGGTCGAATTCACCCCTCCACTTT
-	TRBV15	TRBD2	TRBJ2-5	CATSRVSGGASETQYF	TGTGCCACCAGCAGAGTAAGCGGGGGGGCCTCAGAGACCCAGTACTTC
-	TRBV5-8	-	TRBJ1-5	CASSVEGVQPQHF	TGTGCCAGCAGCGTTGAAGGGGTTCAGCCCCAGCATTTT
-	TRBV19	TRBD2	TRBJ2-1	CASSIESGRAYNEQFF	TGTGCCAGTAGTATAGAAAGCGGGAGGGCCTACAATGAGCAGTTCTTC
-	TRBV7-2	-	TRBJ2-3	CASSVSGNRRDTQYF	TGTGCCAGCAGCGTCAGTGGCAATCGGAGGGATACGCAGTATTTT
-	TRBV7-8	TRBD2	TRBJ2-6	CASSLTTSGGASGANVLTF	TGTGCCAGCAGCTTAACCACTAGCGGGGGGGCCTCTGGGGCCAACGTCCTGACTTTC
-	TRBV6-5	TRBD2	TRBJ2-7	CASNRETSGVLDF	TGTGCCAGCAATCGGGAAACTAGCGGGGTTCTGGACTTC
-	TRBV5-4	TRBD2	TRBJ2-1	CASSLVYPAGVEQFF	TGTGCCAGCAGCTTGGTATATCCAGCGGGAGTTGAGCAGTTCTTC
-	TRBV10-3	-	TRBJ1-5	CAISEGSNQPQHF	TGTGCCATCAGTGAGGGCAGCAATCAGCCCCAGCATTTT
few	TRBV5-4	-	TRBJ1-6	CASSLAGVRVSPLHF	TGTGCCAGCAGCTTGGCCGGCGTCCGGGTTTCACCCCTCCACTTT
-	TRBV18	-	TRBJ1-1	CASLPAELNTEAFF	TGTGCCAGCTTGCCCGCGGAGCTGAACACTGAAGCTTTCTTT
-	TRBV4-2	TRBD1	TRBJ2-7	CASSQRGQSYEQYF	TGTGCCAGCAGCCAGAGGGGGCAGTCCTACGAGCAGTACTTC
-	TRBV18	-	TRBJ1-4	CASSSGGEKLFF	TGTGCCAGCTCCTCAGGAGGCGAAAAACTGTTTTTT
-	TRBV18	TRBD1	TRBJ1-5	CASSFRDSTNQPQHF	TGTGCCAGCTCGTTCCGGGACAGCACTAATCAGCCCCAGCATTTT
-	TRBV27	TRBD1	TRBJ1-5	CASSSGTGNNQPQHF	TGTGCCAGCAGCTCGGGGACAGGAAATAATCAGCCCCAGCATTTT
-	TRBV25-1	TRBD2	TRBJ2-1	CASSVSAGDRFF	TGTGCCAGCAGTGTGTCAGCGGGAGACCGGTTCTTC
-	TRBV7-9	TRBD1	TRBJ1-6	CASSLGQGFYNSPLHF	TGTGCCAGCAGCCTTGGACAGGGCTTTTATAATTCACCCCTCCACTTT
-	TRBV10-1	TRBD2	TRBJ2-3	CASSERSGAAGDTQYF	TGCGCCAGCAGTGAGAGAAGCGGGGCGGCGGGAGATACGCAGTATTTT
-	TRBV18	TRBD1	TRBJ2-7	CASSPYGTDSYEQYF	TGTGCCAGCTCACCCTACGGGACAGATAGCTACGAGCAGTACTTC
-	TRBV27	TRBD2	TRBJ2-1	CASSPTSGRYNEQFF	TGTGCCAGCAGCCCGACTAGCGGGAGGTACAATGAGCAGTTCTTC
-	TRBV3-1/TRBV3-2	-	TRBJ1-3	CASTLGASGNTIYF	TGTGCCAGCACCCTGGGGGCTTCTGGAAACACCATATATTTT
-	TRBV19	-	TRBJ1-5	CASSTPGQYSNQPQHF	TGTGCCAGTAGTACGCCCGGACAGTATAGCAATCAGCCCCAGCATTTT
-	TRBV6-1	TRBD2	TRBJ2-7	CASSELAGGIYEQYF	TGTGCCAGCAGTGAACTAGCGGGGGGGATCTACGAGCAGTACTTC
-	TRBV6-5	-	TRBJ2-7	CASSPRTESYEQYF	TGTGCCAGCAGTCCCCGGACAGAGTCCTACGAGCAGTACTTC
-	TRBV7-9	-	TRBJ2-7	CASSTLQISEQGYEQYF	TGTGCCAGCAGCACGCTACAAATAAGCGAACAGGGCTACGAGCAGTACTTC
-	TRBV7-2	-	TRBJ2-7	CASSFTTRDEQYF	TGTGCCAGCAGCTTTACGACTAGGGACGAGCAGTACTTC
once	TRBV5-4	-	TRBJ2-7	CASSFMEGTEQYF	TGTGCCAGCAGCTTTATGGAGGGAACCGAGCAGTACTTC
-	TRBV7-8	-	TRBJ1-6	CASSVSDRASPLHF	TGTGCCAGCAGCGTCTCGGACAGAGCCTCACCCCTCCACTTT
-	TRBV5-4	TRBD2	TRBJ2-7	CASSYAGGPLYEQYF	TGTGCCAGCAGCTATGCGGGAGGGCCATTGTACGAGCAGTACTTC
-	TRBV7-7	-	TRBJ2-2	CASSLAPSGNTGELFF	TGTGCCAGCAGCTTAGCGCCCAGCGGAAACACCGGGGAGCTGTTTTTT